This TCR beta chain was recovered during a study of CXCR3-negative and CXCR3-positive naive CD8 T cells. On the study more broadly: Overall TRB read output was around 140 million, and each library contained about 1.5 +/- 0.3 million reads.

Findings and caveats of the study: Naive subsets did not differ in surface CD5, and TRB CDR3 properties served to infer TCR strength. Memory CD8+ cells showed much lower diversity, while both naive subsets were comparably high. Whereas memory cells differed, naive CXCR3-negative and CXCR3-positive cells shared similar TRBV-TRBJ usage. Naive cells that were CXCR3-positive had more hydrophobic TRB CDR3s (compared with CXCR3-negative naive cells).

The TRB libraries of cDNA were built by UMI-labeled 5' RACE. TCRdb reprocessed the 5' RACE reads and keeps a single row for each CDR3 protein, giving no DNA. This table holds about 92,000 distinct CDR3 sequences. This CDR3 is built from 15 residues. Per the germline V gene, CDR1 is SNHLY and CDR2 is FYNNEI. Of note for this clonotype: Its antigen is as yet unknown.

Sample: naive CXCR3+ CD8+ T cells from blood. Subset in this sample: CD45RO-CCR7+CD27+CD95- naive CD8+ T cells expressing CXCR3 (TNR3+). The rearrangement joins TRBV2 to TRBJ2-1. The sequence came from a human donor in good health. Some clones in this sample may be carry-over from other donors' samples. The CDR3 protein is CASSEGSISYNEQFF.